This T cell receptor beta chain derives from a study of chemoradiotherapy in HPV16-positive cancers. As concerns this clone: As yet, its antigen is unknown.

Germline V gene data show CDR1 as MDHEN and CDR2 as SYDVKM. This CDR3 contains 13 residues. The V and J ends lost 6 bases and 1 base respectively, with 10 bases between them. Study results and limitations: Non-HPV-specific T cells did not expand in tumors during treatment, whereas candidate HPV-specific clones and E7-related motifs did.

Some clones are missing from TCRdb's copy, which holds only in-frame ones; the method was immunoSEQ multiplex PCR. The sample has a few thousand clones, 79% seen once. J is TRBJ2-7 and V is TRBV28, with D maybe TRBD2 (6 bases). The sequence was obtained from a human donor with HPV-associated anogenital cancer. The sequencing used tumor tissue, collected from a patient who underwent chemoradiotherapy. The CDR3 DNA sequence: TGTGCCAGCAGGAATAGCGGATCCTACGAGCAGTACTTC. This translates into CASRNSGSYEQYF.